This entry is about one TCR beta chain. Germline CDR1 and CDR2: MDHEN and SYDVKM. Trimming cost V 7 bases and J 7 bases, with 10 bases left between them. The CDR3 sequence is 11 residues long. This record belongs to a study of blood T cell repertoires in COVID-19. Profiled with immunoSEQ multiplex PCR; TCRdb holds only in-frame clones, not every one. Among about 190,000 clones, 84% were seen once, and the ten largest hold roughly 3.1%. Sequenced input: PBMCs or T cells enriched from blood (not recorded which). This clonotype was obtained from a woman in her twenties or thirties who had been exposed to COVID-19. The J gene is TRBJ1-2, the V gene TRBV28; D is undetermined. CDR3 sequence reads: CASIVAGGYTF. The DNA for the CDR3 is TGTGCCAGCATAGTTGCCGGTGGCTACACCTTC.